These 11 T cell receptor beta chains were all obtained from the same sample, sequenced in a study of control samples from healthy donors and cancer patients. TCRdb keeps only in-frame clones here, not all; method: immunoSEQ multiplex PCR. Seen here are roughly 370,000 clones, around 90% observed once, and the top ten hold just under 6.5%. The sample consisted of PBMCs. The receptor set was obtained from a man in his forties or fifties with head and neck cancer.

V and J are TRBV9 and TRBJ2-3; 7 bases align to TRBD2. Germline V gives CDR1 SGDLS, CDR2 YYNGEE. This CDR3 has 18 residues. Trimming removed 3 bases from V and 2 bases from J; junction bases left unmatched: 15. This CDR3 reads CASSGPRGGGAYTDTQYF. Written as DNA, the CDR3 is TGTGCCAGCAGCGGGCCCCGAGGCGGGGGAGCATACACAGATACGCAGTATTTT.

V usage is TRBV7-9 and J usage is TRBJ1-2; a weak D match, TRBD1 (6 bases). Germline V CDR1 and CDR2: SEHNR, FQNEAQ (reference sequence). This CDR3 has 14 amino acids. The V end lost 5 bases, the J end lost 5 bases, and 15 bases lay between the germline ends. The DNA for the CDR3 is TGTGCCAGCAGCCCCTGGACAGTTCCTTATGGCTACACCTTC. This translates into CASSPWTVPYGYTF. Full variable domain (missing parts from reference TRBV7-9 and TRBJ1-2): DTGVSQNPRHKITKRGQNVTFRCDPISEHNRLYWYRQTLGQGPEFLTYFQNEAQLEKSRLLSDRFSAERPKGSFSTLEIQRTEQGDSAMYLCASSPWTVPYGYTFGSGTRLTVV.

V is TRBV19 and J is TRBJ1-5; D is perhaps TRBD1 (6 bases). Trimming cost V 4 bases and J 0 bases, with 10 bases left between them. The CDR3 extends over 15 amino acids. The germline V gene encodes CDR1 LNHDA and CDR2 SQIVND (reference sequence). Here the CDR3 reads CASSKGDYSNQPQHF. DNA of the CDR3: TGTGCCAGTAGTAAGGGGGATTATAGCAATCAGCCCCAGCATTTT.

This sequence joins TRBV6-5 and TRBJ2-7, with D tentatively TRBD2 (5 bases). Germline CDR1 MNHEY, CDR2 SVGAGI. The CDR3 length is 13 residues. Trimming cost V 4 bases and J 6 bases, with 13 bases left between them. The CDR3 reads CASSSPPGVEQYF. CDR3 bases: TGTGCCAGCAGTTCCCCCCCCGGGGTCGAGCAGTACTTC.

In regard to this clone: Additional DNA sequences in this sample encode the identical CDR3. In DNA form, the CDR3 reads TGTGCCAGCAGCTTAGACAGGGGAGAGACCCAGTACTTC. This translates into CASSLDRGETQYF. The chain couples TRBV7-3 to TRBJ2-5; TRBD1 matches at 8 bases. In germline, CDR1 is SGHTA, CDR2 FQGTGA. This CDR3 spans 13 amino acids. V was clipped by 2 bases and J by 4 bases; unmatched bases: 0. Full variable domain (missing parts from reference TRBV7-3 and TRBJ2-5): GAGVSQTPSNKVTEKGKYVELRCDPISGHTALYWYRQSLGQGPEFLIYFQGTGAADDSGLPNDRFFAVRPEGSVSTLKIQRTERGDSAVYLCASSLDRGETQYFGPGTRLLVL.

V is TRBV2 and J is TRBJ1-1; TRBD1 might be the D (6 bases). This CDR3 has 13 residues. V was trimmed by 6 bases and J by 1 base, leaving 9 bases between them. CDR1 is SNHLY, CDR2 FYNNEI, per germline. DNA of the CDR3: TGTGCCAGCAGCGGACAGTCGAACACTGAAGCTTTCTTT. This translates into CASSGQSNTEAFF.

The CDR3 DNA reads TGTGCCAGCAGTCCCCATAGGGGGGACGAGCAGTACTTC. Amino acid sequence: CASSPHRGDEQYF. This chain links TRBV6-6 with TRBJ2-7, with D perhaps TRBD1 or TRBD2 (6 bases each). The CDR3 loop spans 13 amino acids. Between the trimmed V and J ends, which lost 5 bases and 5 bases, there was a span of 13 bases. Per the germline V gene, CDR1 is MNHNY and CDR2 is SVGAGI (reference sequence).

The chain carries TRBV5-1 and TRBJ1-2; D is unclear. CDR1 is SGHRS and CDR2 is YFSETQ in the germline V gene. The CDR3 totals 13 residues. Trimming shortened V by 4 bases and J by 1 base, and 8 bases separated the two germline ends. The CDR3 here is CASSPGYNYGYTF. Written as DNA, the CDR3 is TGCGCCAGCAGCCCGGGATATAACTATGGCTACACCTTC.

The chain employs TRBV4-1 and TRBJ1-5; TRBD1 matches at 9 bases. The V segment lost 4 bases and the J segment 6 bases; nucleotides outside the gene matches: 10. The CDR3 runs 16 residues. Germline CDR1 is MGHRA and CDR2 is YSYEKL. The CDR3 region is CASSPRNRGQGQPQHF. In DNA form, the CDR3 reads TGCGCCAGCAGCCCGAGGAACAGGGGGCAGGGTCAGCCCCAGCATTTT.

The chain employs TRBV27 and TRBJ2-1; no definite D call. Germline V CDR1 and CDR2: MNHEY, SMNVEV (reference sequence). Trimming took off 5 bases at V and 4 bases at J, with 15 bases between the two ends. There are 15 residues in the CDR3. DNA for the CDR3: TGTGCCAGCAGTCAGGCCTTGGGCCCTTACAATGAGCAGTTCTTC. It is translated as CASSQALGPYNEQFF.

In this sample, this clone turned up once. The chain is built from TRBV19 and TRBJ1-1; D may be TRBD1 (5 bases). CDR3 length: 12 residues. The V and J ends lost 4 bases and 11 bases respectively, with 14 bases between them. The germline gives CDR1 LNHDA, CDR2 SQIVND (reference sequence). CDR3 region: CASSNPGLRAFF. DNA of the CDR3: TGTGCCAGTAGTAACCCGGGACTAAGGGCTTTCTTT.